The 24 T cell receptor beta chains listed next were all sequenced from one sample in a study of T cells after yellow fever vaccination. TCRdb redid the calling of the 5' RACE reads with MiXCR, one entry per CDR3 protein. This sample has about 150,000 distinct CDR3 sequences, with approximately 6.6% found just once. The sample in question was CD4+ T cells sorted from PBMCs, obtained 10 days after the yellow fever booster vaccination. The receptors derive from a man aged 25 to 40 who received the YFV17D yellow fever vaccine.

This clonotype was counted many times. The J gene is TRBJ2-1, the V gene TRBV20-1, with TRBD2 identical over 9 bases. The V and J ends lost 4 bases and 7 bases, in that order; junction bases with no gene match: 8. Germline assignment: CDR1 DFQATT and CDR2 SNEGSKA (reference sequence). This CDR3 has 14 amino acids. The CDR3 here is CSAMRGAGGNEQFF. The CDR3 DNA reads TGCAGTGCTATGAGAGGGGCGGGAGGGAATGAGCAGTTCTTC.

This chain connects TRBV7-8 to TRBJ2-7; 9 bases align to TRBD2. CDR3 length equals 14 residues. After removal of 3 bases from V and 5 bases from J, the junction contained 5 bases not matched to a gene. The germline V gene has CDR1 SGHVS and CDR2 FQNEAQ. The CDR3 DNA reads TGTGCCAGCAGCTTTGGGACTAGCTTTAACGAGCAGTACTTC. This encodes CASSFGTSFNEQYF.

This clonotype was counted at least ten times. The chain combines TRBV7-9 with TRBJ1-1; TRBD1 aligns across 9 bases. J was trimmed by 11 bases and V by 3 bases; bases with no gene match: 4. Germline lookup yields CDR1 SEHNR and CDR2 FQNEAQ (reference sequence). CDR3 length: 12 residues. The CDR3 loop is CASSLGDRVAFF. In DNA form, the CDR3 reads TGTGCCAGCAGCTTGGGGGACAGGGTGGCTTTCTTT.

At least ten counts were recorded for this clonotype. The genes are TRBV9 and TRBJ2-1; the D gene is possibly TRBD2 (6 bases). V shed 0 bases and J shed 0 bases, with 7 bases lying between them. The V gene's germline CDR1 is SGDLS and CDR2 YYNGEE. The CDR3 has 15 residues. CDR3 sequence reads: CASSVVGLSYNEQFF. DNA for the CDR3: TGTGCCAGCAGCGTAGTGGGACTCTCCTACAATGAGCAGTTCTTC.

This clonotype was detected ten times or more. The J gene is TRBJ2-3, the V gene TRBV11-3, with D possibly matching TRBD2 (5 bases). The CDR3 length is 14 residues. Trimming took off 4 bases at V and 2 bases at J, with 10 bases between the two ends. The V gene's germline CDR1 is SGHNT and CDR2 YENEEA. CDR3: CASSSAVLTDTQYF. The CDR3 DNA is TGTGCCAGCAGCTCAGCGGTCCTCACAGATACGCAGTATTTT.

This clonotype was picked up many times. The CDR3 loop is CAISNGVGTGKDEQFF. CDR3 nucleotide sequence: TGTGCCATCAGTAATGGGGTTGGGACAGGGAAAGATGAGCAGTTCTTC. The V gene is TRBV10-3, the J gene TRBJ2-1, with 9 bases aligning to TRBD1. The CDR3 has 16 residues. The V gene's germline CDR1 is ENHRY and CDR2 SYGVKD. The V gene end was trimmed by 5 bases and the J gene end by 8 bases; junction bases not matched to a gene: 13.

This clonotype was found many times. The V call is TRBV7-9, the J call TRBJ1-1; D remains unclear. Germline CDR1 SEHNR, CDR2 FQNEAQ (reference sequence). CDR3 length: 11 residues. V dropped 1 base and J dropped 4 bases, with 1 base sitting between them. The CDR3 DNA sequence: TGTGCCAGCAGCTTAGTCACTGAAGCTTTCTTT. Protein: CASSLVTEAFF.

This clonotype was recorded at least ten times. V usage is TRBV28 and J usage is TRBJ2-7; D might be TRBD2 (7 bases). Looked up from germline, CDR1 is MDHEN and CDR2 is SYDVKM. V was pared by 2 bases and J by 2 bases, with 13 bases between. The CDR3 loop spans 15 amino acids. CDR3 protein: CASSLGGARAYEQYF. In DNA, the CDR3 is TGTGCCAGCAGTTTAGGGGGGGCGCGAGCCTACGAGCAGTACTTC.

This clonotype was found many times. The chain employs TRBV6-1 and TRBJ2-7; 9 positions agree with TRBD1. CDR3 size: 13 residues. With 6 bases clipped from V and 7 bases from J, the junction kept 7 bases outside the gene matches. CDR1 and CDR2 from the germline V gene are MNHNS and SASEGT. As DNA, the CDR3 is TGTGCCAGCAGGACACAGGGGGCTTATGAGCAGTACTTC. Amino acids: CASRTQGAYEQYF.

This chain connects TRBV12-3 or TRBV12-4 to TRBJ2-3, with D maybe TRBD1 (5 bases). The CDR3 sequence is 13 residues long. Trimming removed 5 bases at V and 2 bases at J, with 8 bases between. The CDR3 loop is CASSRQLTDTQYF. The CDR3 nucleotides are TGTGCCAGCAGTAGACAGCTCACAGATACGCAGTATTTT.

This clonotype was found many times. This chain links TRBV5-1 with TRBJ2-1; 7 bases are shared with TRBD2. This CDR3 is 14 amino acids long. With V trimmed by 6 bases and J by 0 bases, 3 bases remained unmatched. The germline CDR1 and CDR2 sequences are SGHRS and YFSETQ. The CDR3: CASNAGDSYNEQFF. The CDR3 nucleotides read TGCGCCAGCAATGCGGGAGACTCCTACAATGAGCAGTTCTTC.

This clonotype was counted a few times. An end of the junction does not agree with germline; a read error may underlie this. DNA for the CDR3: TGCAGTGCTAGCAGGGGACCGTTT. It codes for CSASRGPF. The chain has TRBV20-1 and TRBJ1-1; D might be TRBD1 (6 bases). The CDR3 loop spans 8 amino acids. Germline V lookup: CDR1 DFQATT, CDR2 SNEGSKA (reference sequence).

This clonotype was recorded at least ten times. The chain is built from TRBV7-2 and TRBJ2-1; D unresolved. The germline V gene has CDR1 SGHTA and CDR2 FQGNSA. The CDR3 runs to 12 residues. V dropped 1 base and J dropped 12 bases, with 10 bases sitting between them. Written as DNA, the CDR3 is TGTGCCAGCAGCTTAGGGTGGTACTGGCAGTTCTTC. It encodes CASSLGWYWQFF.

The chain couples TRBV6-1 to TRBJ2-1; the D is unclear. This CDR3 contains 15 residues. Germline CDR1 and CDR2: MNHNS and SASEGT. V was trimmed by 8 bases and J by 2 bases, leaving 16 bases between them. The CDR3 DNA sequence: TGTGCCAGCGGAAGAATAGAATCGGCCTACAATGAGCAGTTCTTC. Its translation: CASGRIESAYNEQFF.

This clonotype has ten or more counts. The J gene is TRBJ2-7, the V gene TRBV5-6; the D gene is possibly TRBD2 (5 bases). CDR3 length equals 12 residues. Germline V gene sequence: CDR1 SGHDT, CDR2 YYEEEE. V shed 2 bases and J shed 4 bases, with 7 bases lying between them. The chain's CDR3 is CASSFGEYEQYF. DNA for the CDR3: TGTGCCAGCAGCTTCGGGGAGTACGAGCAGTACTTC.

The rearrangement joins TRBV3-1 to TRBJ2-1; 8 nucleotides line up with TRBD2. The CDR3 is 14 residues long. The V segment lost 3 bases and the J segment 5 bases; nucleotides outside the gene matches: 3. Germline V gene lookup returns CDR1 LGHDT and CDR2 YNNKEL (reference sequence). CDR3: CASSHQLADNEQFF. Written as DNA, the CDR3 is TGTGCCAGCAGCCACCAACTAGCGGACAATGAGCAGTTCTTC.

This clonotype turned up a few times. The chain employs TRBV19 and TRBJ1-1; D is unresolved. With 3 bases removed from V and 3 bases from J, the gap between germline ends came to 8 bases. The CDR3 sequence is 13 residues long. Germline V CDR1 and CDR2: LNHDA, SQIVND (reference sequence). CDR3 in amino acids: CASSIFRDTEAFF. In DNA form, the CDR3 reads TGTGCCAGTAGTATTTTCCGGGACACTGAAGCTTTCTTT.

This clonotype was picked up many times. This chain connects TRBV20-1 to TRBJ2-5, with D maybe TRBD1 (5 bases). The V and J ends lost 0 bases and 2 bases respectively, with 22 bases between them. The CDR3 runs 18 residues. CDR1 is DFQATT and CDR2 is SNEGSKA in the germline V gene (reference sequence). The CDR3 reads CSARDHIVKGASQETQYF. The CDR3 DNA is TGCAGTGCTAGAGACCACATTGTAAAAGGGGCAAGTCAAGAGACCCAGTACTTC.

The rearrangement joins TRBV12-3 or TRBV12-4 to TRBJ2-7; 8 bases align to TRBD2. The CDR3 loop spans 15 amino acids. V gave up 2 bases and J gave up 3 bases; unmatched junction bases: 6. CDR3 in amino acids: CASSLSLAEVYEQYF. CDR3 coding DNA: TGTGCCAGCAGTTTATCACTAGCGGAGGTCTACGAGCAGTACTTC.

This clonotype came up many times. The V gene is TRBV9, the J gene TRBJ2-3; D may be TRBD2 (5 bases). Per the germline V gene, CDR1 is SGDLS and CDR2 is YYNGEE. The V end lost 4 bases, the J end lost 1 base, and 13 bases lay between the germline ends. The CDR3 has 15 residues. In nucleotides, the CDR3 is TGTGCCAGCAGCCCGGGGTGGGGAGGCACAGATACGCAGTATTTT. Its protein is CASSPGWGGTDTQYF.

In its sample, this clonotype was seen many times. This chain links TRBV15 with TRBJ2-2, with a weak D call TRBD2 (5 bases). Per the germline V gene, CDR1 is LNHNV and CDR2 is YYDKDF (reference sequence). Trimming shortened V by 8 bases and J by 4 bases, and 14 bases separated the two germline ends. The CDR3 sequence is 14 residues long. The CDR3 region is CATRRVQGTGELFF. As DNA, the CDR3 is TGTGCCACCCGGCGGGTTCAAGGCACCGGGGAGCTGTTTTTT.

In regard to this clonotype: Being one base from a much bigger clone, this may be a read error. The chain is built from TRBV20-1 and TRBJ1-1; TRBD1 matches 8 bases. CDR3 length equals 14 residues. Germline lookup yields CDR1 DFQATT and CDR2 SNEGSKA (reference sequence). Trimming cost V 4 bases and J 2 bases; bases outside gene matches: 6. In nucleotides, the CDR3 is TGCAGTGCTACAATGACAGGGGACAACACTGAAGCTTTCTTT. It translates to CSATMTGDNTEAFF.

CDR3 sequence: CSARDVRTGRRSGGYTF. The CDR3 DNA sequence: TGCAGTGCTAGAGATGTTCGGACAGGAAGAAGGTCGGGTGGCTACACCTTC. This chain joins TRBV20-1 and TRBJ1-2, with 7 bases fitting TRBD1. This CDR3 spans 17 amino acids. The trim removed 0 bases at V and 7 bases at J, leaving 17 bases unmatched. Germline V lookup: CDR1 DFQATT, CDR2 SNEGSKA (reference sequence).

This clonotype occurred many times. This chain links TRBV6-1 with TRBJ2-2; no reliable D call. This CDR3 region has 12 residues. Germline CDR1 is MNHNS and CDR2 is SASEGT. The chain's CDR3 is CARLVGTGELFF. The CDR3 DNA follows: TGTGCAAGGCTAGTAGGAACCGGGGAGCTGTTTTTT.